This TCR beta chain stems from a study of preoperative IRX-2 immunotherapy in early breast cancer. The CDR3 has 19 residues. V was pared by 0 bases and J by 0 bases, with 8 bases of the junction left unmatched. Germline V gene data show CDR1 as LNHNV and CDR2 as YYDKDF (reference sequence). Assay used: immunoSEQ multiplex PCR; TCRdb lists only in-frame clones, some missing. The table includes fewer than 40,000 clones, roughly 89% detected once. Stated treatment: preoperative locoregional IRX-2 cytokine immunotherapy. Samples came from a phase Ib trial of preoperative locoregional IRX-2 cytokine immunotherapy.

The specimen comprised tumor tissue, sampled after IRX-2 immunotherapy. This receptor was obtained from a human donor with breast cancer. This chain links TRBV15 with TRBJ2-1, with 10 positions matching TRBD1. This CDR3 reads CATSRDWGQGKTSYNEQFF. CDR3 nucleotides: TGTGCCACCAGCAGAGATTGGGGACAGGGGAAGACCTCCTACAATGAGCAGTTCTTC.